This T cell receptor (beta chain) emerged from a study of T cells after yellow fever vaccination. The study, taken as a whole, reports: Abundant clonotypes from the bulk population could contaminate FACS-sorted repertoires. The study re-detected most primary-vaccination clones after the booster (approximately 97% CD4, around 89% CD8).

TCRdb passed the 5' RACE reads through MiXCR, listing each CDR3 protein once. In the table there are about 300,000 distinct CDR3 sequences, approximately 4.2% of which are singletons. This clonotype was seen a handful of times. The antigen is undetermined. Germline V gives CDR1 MNHEY, CDR2 SVGEGT. With V trimmed by 5 bases and J by 6 bases, 5 bases remained unmatched. The length of the CDR3 is 15 residues. V usage is TRBV6-2 or TRBV6-3 and J usage is TRBJ2-1; the match to TRBD2 covers 12 bases. The sample was PBMCs, taken 5 days after the yellow fever booster vaccination. The source is a man between 18 and 29 years old who received the YFV17D yellow fever vaccine. The CDR3 loop reads CASSLSSGGANEQFF. In DNA, the CDR3 is TGTGCCAGCAGTCTTTCTAGCGGGGGGGCCAATGAGCAGTTCTTC.